This T cell receptor (beta chain) emerged from a study of CDR3 diversity in severe acne. Via MiXCR, TCRdb re-called the PCR reads, giving one row per CDR3 protein. The data contain more than 85,000 distinct CDR3 sequences, roughly 49% of them seen just once; the ten biggest clones take up around 10%. The CDR3 loop spans 13 amino acids. Germline V gene lookup returns CDR1 DFQATT and CDR2 SNEGSKA (reference sequence). The germline V and J ends were trimmed by 3 bases and 6 bases, with 9 bases remaining between them. The origin of this receptor is a male donor with severe acne vulgaris. The V and J genes are TRBV20-1 and TRBJ1-6; no clear D. Sequenced sample: blood. CDR3 DNA sequence: TGCAGTGCTAGGCAACAGAGTAATTCACCCCTCCACTTT. Translation: CSARQQSNSPLHF.